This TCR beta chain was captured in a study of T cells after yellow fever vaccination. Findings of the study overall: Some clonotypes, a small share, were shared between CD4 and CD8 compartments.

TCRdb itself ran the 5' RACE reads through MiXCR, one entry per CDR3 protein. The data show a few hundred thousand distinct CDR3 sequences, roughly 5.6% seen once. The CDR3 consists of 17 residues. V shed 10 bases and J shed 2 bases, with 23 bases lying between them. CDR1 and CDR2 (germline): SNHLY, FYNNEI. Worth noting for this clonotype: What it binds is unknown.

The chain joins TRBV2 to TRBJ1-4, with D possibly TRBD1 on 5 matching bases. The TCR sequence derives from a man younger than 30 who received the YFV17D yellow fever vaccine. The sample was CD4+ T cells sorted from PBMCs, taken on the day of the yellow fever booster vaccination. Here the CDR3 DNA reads TGTGCCAACAGCCGGGCGGGGCCGAAGTGGACTAATGAAAAACTGTTTTTT. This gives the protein CANSRAGPKWTNEKLFF.